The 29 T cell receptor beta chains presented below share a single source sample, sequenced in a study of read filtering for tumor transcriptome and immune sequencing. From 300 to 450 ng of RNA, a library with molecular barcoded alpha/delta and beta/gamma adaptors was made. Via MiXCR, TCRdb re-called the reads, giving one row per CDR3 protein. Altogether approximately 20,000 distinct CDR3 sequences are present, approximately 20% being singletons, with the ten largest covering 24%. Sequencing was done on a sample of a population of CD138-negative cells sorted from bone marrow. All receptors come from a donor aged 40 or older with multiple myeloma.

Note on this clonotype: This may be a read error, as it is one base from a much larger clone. CDR3 nucleotides: TGTGACAGCAGTGAATATGCAGGGGACGAGCAGTACTTC. Protein: CDSSEYAGDEQYF. The chain links TRBV25-1 to TRBJ2-7; TRBD1 is a possible D gene (6 bases). Germline V gene lookup returns CDR1 MGHDK and CDR2 SYGVNS. This CDR3 is built from 13 residues.

CDR3: CASSPPGTGADTQYF. The DNA for the CDR3 is TGTGCCAGCAGTCCTCCCGGGACAGGGGCAGATACGCAGTATTTT. The chain uses TRBV28 and TRBJ2-3; TRBD1 agrees at 10 bases. The CDR3 length is 15 residues. Germline V gives CDR1 MDHEN, CDR2 SYDVKM. After removal of 5 bases from V and 4 bases from J, the junction contained 6 bases not matched to a gene. The variable domain in full, with the rest retrieved from reference TRBV28 and TRBJ2-3, is DVKVTQSSRYLVKRTGEKVFLECVQDMDHENMFWYRQDPGLGLRLIYFSYDVKMKEKGDIPEGYSVSREKKERFSLILESASTNQTSMYLCASSPPGTGADTQYFGPGTRLTVL.

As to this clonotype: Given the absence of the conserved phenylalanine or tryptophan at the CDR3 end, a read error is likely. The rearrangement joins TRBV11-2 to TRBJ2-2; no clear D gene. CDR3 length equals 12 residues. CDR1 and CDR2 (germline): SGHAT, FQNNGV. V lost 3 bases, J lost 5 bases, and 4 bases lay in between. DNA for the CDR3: TGTGCCAGCAGCTTGGAGACCGGGGAGCTGTTTTAT. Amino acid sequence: CASSLETGELFY.

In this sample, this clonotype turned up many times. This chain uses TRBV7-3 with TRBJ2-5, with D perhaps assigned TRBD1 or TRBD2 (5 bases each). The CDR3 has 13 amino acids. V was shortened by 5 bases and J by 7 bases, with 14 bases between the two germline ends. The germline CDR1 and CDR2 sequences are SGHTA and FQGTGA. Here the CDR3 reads CASSHARGGTQYF. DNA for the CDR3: TGTGCCAGCAGCCATGCACGTGGGGGGACCCAGTACTTC.

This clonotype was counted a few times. The CDR3 loop reads CSVTVSTDTQYF. In DNA, the CDR3 is TGCAGCGTGACGGTTTCCACAGATACGCAGTATTTT. The J gene is TRBJ2-3, the V gene TRBV29-1; D call uncertain. Trimming cost V 6 bases and J 2 bases, with 9 bases left between them. Germline V gene data show CDR1 as SQVTM and CDR2 as ANQGSEA. The CDR3 covers 12 residues.

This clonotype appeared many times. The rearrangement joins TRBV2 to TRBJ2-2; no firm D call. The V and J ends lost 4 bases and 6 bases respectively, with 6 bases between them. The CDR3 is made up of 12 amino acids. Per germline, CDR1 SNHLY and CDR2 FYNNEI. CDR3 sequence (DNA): TGTGCCAGCAGTGTTGAGCCCGGGGAGCTGTTTTTT. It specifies CASSVEPGELFF.

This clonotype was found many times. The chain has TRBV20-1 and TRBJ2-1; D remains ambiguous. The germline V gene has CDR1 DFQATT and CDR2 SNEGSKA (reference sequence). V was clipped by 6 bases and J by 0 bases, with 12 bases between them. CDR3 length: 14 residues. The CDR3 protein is CSAQDRLSYNEQFF. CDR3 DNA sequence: TGCAGTGCCCAAGATAGACTCTCCTACAATGAGCAGTTCTTC.

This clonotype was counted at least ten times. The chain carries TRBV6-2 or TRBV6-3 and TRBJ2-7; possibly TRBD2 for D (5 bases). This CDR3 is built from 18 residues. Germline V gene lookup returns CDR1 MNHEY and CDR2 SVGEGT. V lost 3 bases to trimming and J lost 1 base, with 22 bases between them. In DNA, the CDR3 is TGTGCCAGCAGTTATAGGGTACGGAGGTCTCCAGTTTCCTACGAGCAGTACTTC. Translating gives CASSYRVRRSPVSYEQYF.

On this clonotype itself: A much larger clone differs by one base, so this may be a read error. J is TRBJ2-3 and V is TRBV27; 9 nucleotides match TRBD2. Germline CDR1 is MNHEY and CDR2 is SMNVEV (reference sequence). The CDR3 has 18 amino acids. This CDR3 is CASSLIGVAGDWADTRYF. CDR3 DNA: TGTGCCAGCAGTTTAATTGGAGTAGCGGGAGACTGGGCAGATACGCGGTATTTT.

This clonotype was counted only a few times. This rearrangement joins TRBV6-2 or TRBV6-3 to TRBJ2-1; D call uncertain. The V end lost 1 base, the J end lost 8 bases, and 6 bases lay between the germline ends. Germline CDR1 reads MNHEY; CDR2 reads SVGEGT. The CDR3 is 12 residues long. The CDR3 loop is CASSYLGYEQFF. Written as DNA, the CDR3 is TGTGCCAGCAGTTACTTGGGGTATGAGCAGTTCTTC.

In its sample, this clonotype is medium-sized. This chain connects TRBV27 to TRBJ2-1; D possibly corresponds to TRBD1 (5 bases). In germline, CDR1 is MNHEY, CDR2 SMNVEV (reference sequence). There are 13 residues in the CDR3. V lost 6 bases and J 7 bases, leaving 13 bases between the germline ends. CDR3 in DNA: TGTGCCAGCAGACTGACAGCGTATAATGAGCAGTTCTTC. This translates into CASRLTAYNEQFF.

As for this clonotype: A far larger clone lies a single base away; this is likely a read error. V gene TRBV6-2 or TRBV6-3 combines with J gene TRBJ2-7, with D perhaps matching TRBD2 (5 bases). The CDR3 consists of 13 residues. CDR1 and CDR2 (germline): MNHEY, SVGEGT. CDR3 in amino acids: CAGSYDIRGEQYF. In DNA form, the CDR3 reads TGTGCCGGCAGTTACGATATCCGGGGCGAGCAGTACTTC.

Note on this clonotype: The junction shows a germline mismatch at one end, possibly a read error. The CDR3 here is CAGRVGRLNTGAFF. The CDR3 DNA sequence: TGTGCCGGCAGGGTAGGACGGTTGAACACTGGAGCTTTCTTT. The J gene is TRBJ1-1, the V gene TRBV28; D might be TRBD1 (5 bases). Germline values: CDR1 MDHEN, CDR2 SYDVKM. This CDR3 is built from 14 residues.

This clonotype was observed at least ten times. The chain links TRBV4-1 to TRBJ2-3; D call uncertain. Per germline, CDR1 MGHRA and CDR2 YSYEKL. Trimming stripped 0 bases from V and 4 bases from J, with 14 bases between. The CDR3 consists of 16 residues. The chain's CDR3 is CASSQDRDSSADTQYF. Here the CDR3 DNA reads TGCGCCAGCAGCCAAGATCGAGATAGCTCGGCAGATACGCAGTATTTT.

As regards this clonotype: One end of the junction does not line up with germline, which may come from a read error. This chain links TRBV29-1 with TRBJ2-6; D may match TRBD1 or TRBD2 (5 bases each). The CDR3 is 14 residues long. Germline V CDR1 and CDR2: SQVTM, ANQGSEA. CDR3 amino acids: CSVDAGAGAYVLTF. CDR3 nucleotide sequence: TGCAGCGTTGACGCGGGTGCTGGGGCCTACGTCCTGACTTTC.

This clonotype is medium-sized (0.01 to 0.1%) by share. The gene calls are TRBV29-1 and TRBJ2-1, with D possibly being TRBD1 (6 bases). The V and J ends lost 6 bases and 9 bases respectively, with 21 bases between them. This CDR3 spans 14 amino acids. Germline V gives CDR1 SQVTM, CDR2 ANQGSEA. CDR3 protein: CSVSGTSSPREQFF. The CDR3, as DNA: TGCAGCGTCTCCGGGACATCTTCACCCCGTGAGCAGTTCTTC.

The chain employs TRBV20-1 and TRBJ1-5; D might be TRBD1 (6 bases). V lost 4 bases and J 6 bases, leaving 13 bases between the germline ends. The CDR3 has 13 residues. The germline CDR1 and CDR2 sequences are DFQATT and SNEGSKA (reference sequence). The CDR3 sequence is CSATGQTSQPQHF. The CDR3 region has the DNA TGCAGTGCTACCGGACAGACTAGTCAGCCCCAGCATTTT.

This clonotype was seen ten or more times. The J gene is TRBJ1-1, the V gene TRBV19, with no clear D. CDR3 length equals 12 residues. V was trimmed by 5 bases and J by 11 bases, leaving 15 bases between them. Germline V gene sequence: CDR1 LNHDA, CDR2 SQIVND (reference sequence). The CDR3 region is CASSQRVDGAFF. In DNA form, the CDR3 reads TGTGCCAGTAGTCAACGGGTCGACGGGGCTTTCTTT.

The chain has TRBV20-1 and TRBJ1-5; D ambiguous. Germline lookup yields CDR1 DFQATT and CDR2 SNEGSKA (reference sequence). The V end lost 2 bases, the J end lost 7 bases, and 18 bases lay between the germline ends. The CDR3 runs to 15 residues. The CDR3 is CSARSGESSRQPQHF. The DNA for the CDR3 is TGCAGTGCTAGATCTGGGGAAAGTTCTAGACAGCCCCAGCATTTT.

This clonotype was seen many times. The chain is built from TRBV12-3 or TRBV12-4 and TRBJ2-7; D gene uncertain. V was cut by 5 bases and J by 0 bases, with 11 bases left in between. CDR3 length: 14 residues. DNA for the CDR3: TGTGCCAGCAGTCTCTCTTCGAGCTCCTACGAGCAGTACTTC. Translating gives CASSLSSSSYEQYF.

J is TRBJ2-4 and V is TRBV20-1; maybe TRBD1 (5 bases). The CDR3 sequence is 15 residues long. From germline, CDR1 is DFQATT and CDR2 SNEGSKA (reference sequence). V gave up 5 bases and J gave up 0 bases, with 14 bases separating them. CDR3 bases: TGCAGTGCTGCCCAGGGCATTCTAGCCAAAAACATTCAGTACTTC. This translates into CSAAQGILAKNIQYF.

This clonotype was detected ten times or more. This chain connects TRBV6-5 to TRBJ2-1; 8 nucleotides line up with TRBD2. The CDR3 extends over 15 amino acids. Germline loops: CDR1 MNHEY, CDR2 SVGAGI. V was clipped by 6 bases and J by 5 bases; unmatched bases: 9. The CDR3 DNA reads TGTGCCAGCAGGACCAGCGGGAGACCGGACAATGAGCAGTTCTTC. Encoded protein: CASRTSGRPDNEQFF.

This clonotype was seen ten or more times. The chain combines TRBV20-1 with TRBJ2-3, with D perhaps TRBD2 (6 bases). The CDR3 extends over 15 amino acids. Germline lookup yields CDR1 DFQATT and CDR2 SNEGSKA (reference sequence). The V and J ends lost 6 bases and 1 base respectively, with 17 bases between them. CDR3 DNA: TGCAGTGCGCCAGACAAGCGGGTGCGCACAGATACGCAGTATTTT. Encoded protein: CSAPDKRVRTDTQYF.

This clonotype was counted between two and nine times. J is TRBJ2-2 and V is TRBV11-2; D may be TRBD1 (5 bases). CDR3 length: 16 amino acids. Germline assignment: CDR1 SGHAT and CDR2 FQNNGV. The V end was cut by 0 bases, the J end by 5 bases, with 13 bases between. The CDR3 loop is CASSLEIGVTTGELFF. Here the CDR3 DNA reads TGTGCCAGCAGCTTAGAAATAGGGGTTACGACCGGGGAGCTGTTTTTT.

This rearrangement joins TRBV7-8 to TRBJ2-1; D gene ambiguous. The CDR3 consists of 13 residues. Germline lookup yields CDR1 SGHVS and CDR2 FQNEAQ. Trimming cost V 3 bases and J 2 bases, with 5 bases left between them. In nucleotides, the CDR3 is TGTGCCAGCAGCTTGGGGACCTACAATGAGCAGTTCTTC. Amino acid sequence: CASSLGTYNEQFF.

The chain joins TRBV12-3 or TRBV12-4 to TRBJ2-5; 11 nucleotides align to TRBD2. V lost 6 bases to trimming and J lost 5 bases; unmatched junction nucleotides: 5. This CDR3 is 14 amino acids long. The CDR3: CASRSGTSGETQYF. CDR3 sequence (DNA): TGTGCCAGCAGGTCCGGGACTAGCGGTGAGACCCAGTACTTC.

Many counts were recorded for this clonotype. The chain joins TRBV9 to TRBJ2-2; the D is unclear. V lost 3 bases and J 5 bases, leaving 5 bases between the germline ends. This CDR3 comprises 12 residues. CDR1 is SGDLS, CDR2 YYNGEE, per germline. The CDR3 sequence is CASSGQTGELFF. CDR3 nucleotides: TGTGCCAGCAGCGGACAAACCGGGGAGCTGTTTTTT. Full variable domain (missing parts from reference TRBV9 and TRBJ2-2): DSGVTQTPKHLITATGQRVTLRCSPRSGDLSVYWYQQSLDQGLQFLIQYYNGEERAKGNILERFSAQQFPDLHSELNLSSLELGDSALYFCASSGQTGELFFGEGSRLTVL.

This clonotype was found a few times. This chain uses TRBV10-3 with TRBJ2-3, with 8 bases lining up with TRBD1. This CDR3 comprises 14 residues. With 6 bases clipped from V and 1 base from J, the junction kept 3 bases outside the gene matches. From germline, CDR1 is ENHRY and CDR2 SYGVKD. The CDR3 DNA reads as TGTGCCATCAGCGGGACAGGTCGCACAGATACGCAGTATTTT. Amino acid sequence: CAISGTGRTDTQYF.

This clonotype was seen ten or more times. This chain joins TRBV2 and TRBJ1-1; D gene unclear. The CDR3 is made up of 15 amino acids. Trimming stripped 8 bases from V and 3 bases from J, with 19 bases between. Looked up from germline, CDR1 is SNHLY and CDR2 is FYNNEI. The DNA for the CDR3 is TGTGCCAGCGCCCTGGACGCTCGAATGCACACTGAAGCTTTCTTT. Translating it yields CASALDARMHTEAFF.